Each of the 8 T cell receptor beta chains below was sequenced from the same sample in a study of identical twins. One entry per CDR3 protein, called by TCRdb with MiXCR from the 5' RACE reads. Of a few hundred thousand distinct CDR3 sequences detected, around 15% appear once; the ten largest clones hold 0.44%. The same data also went into a second study, on yellow fever vaccine responses in identical twins.

The specimen was CD4+ T cells sorted from blood. These receptor sequences come from a woman aged 18-35 years in good health.

Many counts were recorded for this clonotype. The chain is built from TRBV4-2 and TRBJ2-3; D is perhaps TRBD2 (5 bases). Looked up from germline, CDR1 is LGHNA and CDR2 is YNFKEQ. V gave up 1 base and J gave up 5 bases, with 13 bases separating them. The CDR3 runs to 15 residues. As DNA, the CDR3 is TGTGCCAGCAGCCAAGCTCGGCAGGAGGTAGATACGCAGTATTTT. Protein: CASSQARQEVDTQYF.

The chain couples TRBV27 to TRBJ1-1, with 7 bases lining up with TRBD1. CDR3 size: 13 residues. V was pared by 8 bases and J by 1 base, with 4 bases of the junction left unmatched. Germline values: CDR1 MNHEY, CDR2 SMNVEV (reference sequence). CDR3 DNA: TGTGCCAGCGCCGGGACAGCGAACACTGAAGCTTTCTTT. Translated, it gives CASAGTANTEAFF.

In its sample, this clonotype was seen a few times. The chain recombines TRBV2 with TRBJ2-1, with TRBD2 identical over 7 bases. V lost 8 bases to trimming and J lost 5 bases; unmatched junction nucleotides: 6. The CDR3 spans 13 residues. Germline CDR1 is SNHLY and CDR2 is FYNNEI. CDR3 in DNA: TGTGCCAGCGCCGGGACTACCCACAATGAGCAGTTCTTC. It translates to CASAGTTHNEQFF.

This clonotype was seen more than once but under ten times. J is TRBJ2-3 and V is TRBV10-3; 11 bases map to TRBD2. J was trimmed by 6 bases and V by 8 bases; bases with no gene match: 10. Germline loops: CDR1 ENHRY, CDR2 SYGVKD. CDR3 size: 15 residues. The CDR3 DNA is TGTGCCATCCGAGGGACTAGCGGTGTAGTGGATACGCAGTATTTT. Amino acids: CAIRGTSGVVDTQYF.

This clonotype was found many times. V usage is TRBV28 and J usage is TRBJ2-5, with 8 bases lining up with TRBD1. The CDR3 has 16 residues. V dropped 1 base and J dropped 2; count of bases not matched to a gene: 6. Looked up from germline, CDR1 is MDHEN and CDR2 is SYDVKM. The CDR3 nucleotides are TGTGCCAGCAGTTTATCCTCCGGGACAGGACAAGAGACCCAGTACTTC. Amino acids: CASSLSSGTGQETQYF.

The table lists this clonotype with a few counts. The chain uses TRBV5-1 and TRBJ2-7; unclear D gene. V lost 0 bases and J lost 5, with 18 bases in between. The CDR3 loop spans 16 amino acids. Germline CDR1 reads SGHRS; CDR2 reads YFSETQ. CDR3 residues: CASSLDRVGGRDEQYF. CDR3 bases: TGCGCCAGCAGCTTGGATCGGGTGGGTGGTCGCGACGAGCAGTACTTC.

The CDR3 protein is CASSQVRKAGDFNEQFF. The CDR3 DNA reads as TGTGCCAGCAGCCAAGTAAGGAAAGCGGGAGATTTCAATGAGCAGTTCTTC. The chain uses TRBV14 and TRBJ2-1; 8 bases map to TRBD2. The germline V gene encodes CDR1 SGHDN and CDR2 FVKESK. The length of the CDR3 is 17 residues. The trim removed 1 base at V and 6 bases at J, leaving 11 bases unmatched.

This clonotype was detected many times. This chain connects TRBV12-3 or TRBV12-4 to TRBJ1-1; D is unclear. V lost 1 base to trimming and J lost 10 bases, with 16 bases between them. This CDR3 spans 14 amino acids. This chain's CDR3 is CASSLGVVEPVAFF. CDR3 bases: TGTGCCAGCAGTTTAGGTGTGGTGGAGCCCGTAGCTTTCTTT.